The clone carrying this T cell receptor beta chain has only a few counts. This specimen comes from a study of blood T cell repertoires in COVID-19. Study-wide background: Some COVID-19 samples were acute and others convalescent; all came from the United States, Italy and Spain. The cDNA or gDNA used as material had been derived from T cells, B-cell-depleted T cells, or PBMCs.

In the source study's methods: Amplification of reference gene primers was used by the study to estimate nucleated cell counts. Using immunoSEQ multiplex PCR, the repertoire was profiled, and TCRdb retains in-frame clones only, with some absent. Clone size and the V and J calls come from that table; the DNA yielded D and trimming. The table lists nearly 100,000 clones, 70% to 85% of them singletons, with about 18% in the top ten. This CDR3 is 15 amino acids long. Germline CDR1 is MNHEY and CDR2 is SVGAGI. V lost 5 bases, J lost 7 bases, and 12 bases stayed unmatched. Sample: peripheral blood. This TCR derives from a woman aged 55-69 years with acute or convalescent COVID-19. The V and J genes are TRBV6-5 and TRBJ2-7; 9 positions match TRBD1. CDR3 residues: CASSTDRTGVREQYF. CDR3 coding DNA: TGTGCCAGCAGTACCGACCGGACAGGGGTAAGGGAGCAGTACTTC.